The 30 T cell receptor beta chains in this list originate from one sample, sequenced in a study of shared clonotypes between healthy human individuals. Cells designated naive CD8 were CD45RO-negative and were positively selected for CCR7, with terminally differentiated effector memory CD45RA+ cells excluded. Sequenced by immunoSEQ multiplex PCR; TCRdb stores in-frame clones only, minus some. Of roughly 1,800,000 clones listed, about 94% are singletons. The sample taken for sequencing was naive CD8+ T cells sorted from blood. The receptors here all came from a man in his late teens or twenties in good health.

The V and J genes are TRBV19 and TRBJ1-5; 7 bases are shared with TRBD1. Germline V lookup: CDR1 LNHDA, CDR2 SQIVND (reference sequence). V gave up 10 bases and J gave up 5 bases; unmatched junction bases: 8. The CDR3 extends over 13 amino acids. The CDR3 nucleotides read TGTGCCACAAGAGGGACAGAGTATCAGCCCCAGCATTTT. Protein sequence: CATRGTEYQPQHF.

The gene calls are TRBV6-5 and TRBJ2-2; D unclear. The germline CDR1 and CDR2 sequences are MNHEY and SVGAGI. The CDR3 length is 14 residues. V dropped 10 bases and J dropped 2 bases, with 14 bases sitting between them. For the CDR3, the DNA is TGTGCCACGAGCCTATACATTAACACCGGGGAGCTGTTTTTT. It encodes CATSLYINTGELFF.

V is TRBV10-1 and J is TRBJ2-7, with D unclear. The V gene lost 0 bases and the J gene lost 2 bases, with 11 bases spanning the gap. The CDR3 totals 15 residues. The germline gives CDR1 WNHNN, CDR2 SYGVQD (reference sequence). The CDR3 spells CASSESLGDPYEQYF. CDR3 in DNA: TGCGCCAGCAGTGAGTCGTTAGGAGACCCCTACGAGCAGTACTTC.

Comments on this clone: The same CDR3 also results from other DNA sequences found in this sample. The V and J genes are TRBV7-6 and TRBJ2-7; D remains ambiguous. Germline V CDR1 and CDR2: SGHVS, FNYEAQ. V lost 5 bases and J lost 0, with 8 bases in between. CDR3 length: 13 residues. The CDR3 DNA follows: TGTGCCAGCAGCCGGACGAGCTCCTACGAGCAGTACTTC. As protein: CASSRTSSYEQYF. Full variable domain (remainder filled in from reference TRBV7-6 and TRBJ2-7): GAGVSQSPRYKVTKRGQDVALRCDPISGHVSLYWYRQALGQGPEFLTYFNYEAQQDKSGLPNDRFSAERPEGSISTLTIQRTEQRDSAMYRCASSRTSSYEQYFGPGTRLTVT.

J is TRBJ1-5 and V is TRBV2; D not resolved. This CDR3 contains 17 residues. Germline CDR1 is SNHLY and CDR2 is FYNNEI. Trimming removed 0 bases at V and 8 bases at J, with 20 bases between. The CDR3 region is CASSEALQDPEGEPQHF. CDR3 in DNA: TGTGCCAGCAGTGAAGCGCTTCAGGATCCCGAGGGAGAGCCCCAGCATTTT.

The rearrangement uses TRBV29-1 and TRBJ2-1, with 10 bases aligning to TRBD2. The germline gives CDR1 SQVTM, CDR2 ANQGSEA. There are 13 residues in the CDR3. The ends lost 7 bases at V and 5 bases at J; junction bases unmatched: 5. The CDR3 reads CSAPGTSDNEQFF. The CDR3 region has the DNA TGCAGCGCACCCGGGACTAGCGACAATGAGCAGTTCTTC.

The V call is TRBV4-3, the J call TRBJ2-7, with D perhaps TRBD1 (5 bases). Germline loops: CDR1 LGHNA, CDR2 YSLEER. The CDR3 extends over 14 amino acids. Trimming left V 0 bases short and J 7 bases short, with 13 bases between. As DNA, the CDR3 is TGCGCCAGCAGCCAAGATTCAGGGATTGTGGAGCAGTACTTC. Translated: CASSQDSGIVEQYF.

J is TRBJ2-1 and V is TRBV4-1; D unclear. Between the trimmed V and J ends, which lost 4 bases and 8 bases, there was a span of 12 bases. Germline V gene data show CDR1 as MGHRA and CDR2 as YSYEKL. The CDR3 extends over 13 amino acids. The CDR3: CASSPSGNYEQFF. The CDR3 DNA is TGCGCCAGCAGCCCCTCTGGGAATTATGAGCAGTTCTTC.

This chain uses TRBV5-1 with TRBJ1-1; D uncertain. V lost 5 bases to trimming and J lost 8 bases, with 16 bases between them. CDR3 size: 13 residues. CDR1 SGHRS and CDR2 YFSETQ come from the germline V gene. This chain's CDR3 is CASSGIGGLEAFF. CDR3 in DNA: TGCGCCAGCAGTGGGATTGGTGGTCTGGAAGCTTTCTTT.

V and J are TRBV4-3 and TRBJ2-7, with 8 bases aligning to TRBD2. After removal of 0 bases from V and 4 bases from J, the junction contained 5 bases not matched to a gene. This CDR3 region has 15 residues. The germline V gene has CDR1 LGHNA and CDR2 YSLEER. The CDR3 nucleotides are TGCGCCAGCAGCCAAGATCCCAGCGGGAGATACGAGCAGTACTTC. As protein: CASSQDPSGRYEQYF.

The rearrangement joins TRBV5-4 to TRBJ2-4; 8 positions agree with TRBD2. This CDR3 spans 20 amino acids. The J segment lost 0 bases and the V segment lost 4 bases, leaving 18 bases of the junction unmatched. The germline CDR1 and CDR2 sequences are SGHNT and YYREEE (reference sequence). CDR3 in amino acids: CASSRARTSGNSLAKNIQYF. The CDR3 DNA is TGTGCCAGCAGCCGGGCGAGAACTAGCGGTAATTCTCTAGCCAAAAACATTCAGTACTTC.

This rearrangement joins TRBV7-5 to TRBJ2-3; the tabulated D call, TRBD2, remains unverified against the DNA. TRBV7-5 counts as a pseudogene. The CDR3 totals 16 residues. The CDR3, as DNA: TGTGCCAGAAGCTCCCCTAGCGGGAGAAGGACAGATACGCAGTATTTT. It is translated as CARSSPSGRRTDTQYF.

The chain recombines TRBV7-6 with TRBJ2-2; 7 nucleotides line up with TRBD1. V was pared by 7 bases and J by 9 bases, with 11 bases of the junction left unmatched. Per the germline V gene, CDR1 is SGHVS and CDR2 is FNYEAQ. The CDR3 sequence is 14 residues long. Here the CDR3 reads CASKILQGPRELFF. The CDR3 DNA is TGTGCCAGCAAAATACTACAGGGGCCAAGGGAGCTGTTTTTT.

V and J are TRBV6-5 and TRBJ1-6, with 11 positions matching TRBD1. V gave up 5 bases and J gave up 9 bases; unmatched junction bases: 6. The CDR3 is 15 amino acids. Germline loops: CDR1 MNHEY, CDR2 SVGAGI. The CDR3 DNA sequence: TGTGCCAGCAGTGCCGGACAGGGGGCTGGTTCACCCCTCCACTTT. Translating it yields CASSAGQGAGSPLHF.

This rearrangement joins TRBV11-2 to TRBJ2-5; D unresolved. The CDR3 sequence is 16 residues long. The germline CDR1 and CDR2 sequences are SGHAT and FQNNGV. V shed 5 bases and J shed 4 bases, with 20 bases lying between them. The CDR3 coding sequence is TGTGCCAGCAGCCCCGCCGGCTTTGCGCCACGAGAGACCCAGTACTTC. Its protein is CASSPAGFAPRETQYF.

This chain links TRBV25-1 with TRBJ2-7; no clear D gene. In germline, CDR1 is MGHDK, CDR2 SYGVNS. The CDR3 has 12 amino acids. V was trimmed by 10 bases and J by 0 bases, leaving 10 bases between them. The CDR3 region has the DNA TGTGCCACCACAGAGGACTCCTACGAGCAGTACTTC. The encoded protein is CATTEDSYEQYF.

This chain uses TRBV11-3 with TRBJ2-3, with TRBD2 matching 7 bases. The CDR3 runs to 15 residues. Germline CDR1 SGHNT, CDR2 YENEEA. V was clipped by 5 bases and J by 0 bases; unmatched bases: 5. This chain's CDR3 is CASSPSGSSTDTQYF. Here the CDR3 DNA reads TGTGCCAGCAGCCCTAGCGGTTCTAGCACAGATACGCAGTATTTT.

The chain is built from TRBV19 and TRBJ1-1; D unclear. Trimming cost V 6 bases and J 3 bases, with 11 bases left between them. From germline, CDR1 is LNHDA and CDR2 SQIVND (reference sequence). The CDR3 is 13 residues long. The CDR3 sequence is CASSPHVDTEAFF. CDR3 coding DNA: TGTGCCAGTAGCCCACACGTGGACACTGAAGCTTTCTTT.

This clone appeared a few times. The gene calls are TRBV7-2 and TRBJ2-5; D possibly uses TRBD1 or TRBD2 (5 bases each). The germline gives CDR1 SGHTA, CDR2 FQGNSA. This CDR3 is built from 15 residues. The V end was cut by 7 bases, the J end by 4 bases, with 19 bases between. The DNA of the CDR3 is TGTGCCAGCACTCAAGCACCCGGGGCCGGAGAGACCCAGTACTTC. Encoded protein: CASTQAPGAGETQYF.

The CDR3 sequence: CASSWKTGQGTEAFF. CDR3 nucleotide sequence: TGCGCCAGCAGCTGGAAAACGGGACAGGGCACTGAAGCTTTCTTT. The chain has TRBV5-1 and TRBJ1-1; 9 nucleotides match TRBD1. The J segment lost 4 bases and the V segment lost 3 bases, leaving 7 bases of the junction unmatched. Germline CDR1 reads SGHRS; CDR2 reads YFSETQ. This CDR3 has 15 amino acids.

The chain links TRBV10-3 to TRBJ2-7; D might be TRBD2 (7 bases). Trimming removed 8 bases at V and 2 bases at J, with 13 bases between. The germline V gene has CDR1 ENHRY and CDR2 SYGVKD. The CDR3 runs 13 residues. Here the CDR3 reads CAIGGADPYEQYF. DNA of the CDR3: TGTGCCATCGGGGGGGCGGACCCCTACGAGCAGTACTTC.

The gene calls are TRBV27 and TRBJ2-7, with D perhaps given as TRBD1 or TRBD2 (6 bases each). The CDR3 spans 14 residues. Trimming shortened V by 2 bases and J by 4 bases, and 12 bases separated the two germline ends. Germline-derived CDR1 and CDR2 are MNHEY and SMNVEV (reference sequence). CDR3 in DNA: TGTGCCAGCAGTTTAAAGGGGGGCCGATACGAGCAGTACTTC. The encoded protein is CASSLKGGRYEQYF.

V usage is TRBV10-1 and J usage is TRBJ2-4; weak D call: TRBD1 (6 bases). Germline CDR1 is WNHNN and CDR2 is SYGVQD (reference sequence). V was pared by 8 bases and J by 0 bases, with 20 bases between. This CDR3 has 17 residues. The CDR3 DNA follows: TGCGCCAGCCGGTTCGCAGAGGGGGATTTAGCCAAAAACATTCAGTACTTC. Amino acid sequence: CASRFAEGDLAKNIQYF.

The V gene is TRBV6-5, the J gene TRBJ2-7; a possible D gene is TRBD2 (5 bases). Per the germline V gene, CDR1 is MNHEY and CDR2 is SVGAGI. The CDR3 is 12 amino acids. V shed 8 bases and J shed 4 bases, with 12 bases lying between them. CDR3 DNA sequence: TGTGCCAGCGGTCCCACTAGGTACGAGCAGTACTTC. Translating gives CASGPTRYEQYF.

A remark on this clone: This sample includes further DNA sequences coding for the same CDR3. As DNA, the CDR3 is TGTGCCAGCAGCCCTCCGGACGGTTCCTACGAGCAGTACTTC. Protein sequence: CASSPPDGSYEQYF. V gene TRBV5-4 combines with J gene TRBJ2-7; no reliable D call. There are 14 residues in the CDR3. The V gene's germline CDR1 is SGHNT and CDR2 YYREEE (reference sequence). The V gene lost 4 bases and the J gene lost 1 base, with 12 bases spanning the gap.

The rearrangement uses TRBV6-6 and TRBJ1-1; possibly TRBD1 for D (6 bases). This CDR3 is 15 amino acids long. Trimming stripped 5 bases from V and 0 bases from J, with 13 bases between. Germline V gene sequence: CDR1 MNHNY, CDR2 SVGAGI (reference sequence). CDR3 sequence (DNA): TGTGCCAGCAGTCAATTACAGGGCATGAACACTGAAGCTTTCTTT. This sequence encodes CASSQLQGMNTEAFF.

CDR3 in DNA: TGCGCCAGCAGCCAAGAGTTATTCCTCTCTGGGGCCAACGTCCTGACTTTC. Translation: CASSQELFLSGANVLTF. The gene calls are TRBV4-3 and TRBJ2-6; D call uncertain. This CDR3 has 17 residues. Germline V gene data show CDR1 as LGHNA and CDR2 as YSLEER. V was shortened by 0 bases and J by 0 bases, with 9 bases between the two germline ends.

The chain joins TRBV10-3 to TRBJ1-1; D might be TRBD1 (6 bases). V lost 0 bases to trimming and J lost 1 base, with 15 bases between them. The CDR3 is made up of 17 amino acids. Germline lookup yields CDR1 ENHRY and CDR2 SYGVKD. CDR3 bases: TGTGCCATCAGTGAGTCGAACAGGGAGCATGGGAACACTGAAGCTTTCTTT. It translates to CAISESNREHGNTEAFF.

This chain joins TRBV7-3 and TRBJ1-2; D is unclear. The V gene's germline CDR1 is SGHTA and CDR2 FQGTGA. The CDR3 is 14 amino acids. V lost 10 bases and J 4 bases, leaving 19 bases between the germline ends. The CDR3 coding sequence is TGTGCCAACCCCCCATCCGAGGGCCGCTATGGCTACACCTTC. The encoded protein is CANPPSEGRYGYTF. Filled out from reference TRBV7-3 and TRBJ1-2, the complete variable domain reads GAGVSQTPSNKVTEKGKYVELRCDPISGHTALYWYRQSLGQGPEFLIYFQGTGAADDSGLPNDRFFAVRPEGSVSTLKIQRTERGDSAVYLCANPPSEGRYGYTFGSGTRLTVV.

V is TRBV29-1 and J is TRBJ2-7; tentative D call: TRBD2 (5 bases). The CDR3 length is 12 residues. With 4 bases removed from V and 2 bases from J, the gap between germline ends came to 9 bases. Germline CDR1 is SQVTM and CDR2 is ANQGSEA. The CDR3: CSVGEPTYEQYF. The DNA of the CDR3 is TGCAGCGTTGGGGAGCCGACCTACGAGCAGTACTTC.